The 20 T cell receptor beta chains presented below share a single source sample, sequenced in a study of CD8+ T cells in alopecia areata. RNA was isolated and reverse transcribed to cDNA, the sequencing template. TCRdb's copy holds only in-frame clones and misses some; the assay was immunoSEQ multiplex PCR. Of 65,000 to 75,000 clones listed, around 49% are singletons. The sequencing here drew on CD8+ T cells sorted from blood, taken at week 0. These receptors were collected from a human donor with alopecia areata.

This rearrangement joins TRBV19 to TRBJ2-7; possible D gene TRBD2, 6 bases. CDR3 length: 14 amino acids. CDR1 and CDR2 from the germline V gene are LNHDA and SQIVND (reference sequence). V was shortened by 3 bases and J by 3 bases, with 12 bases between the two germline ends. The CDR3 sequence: CASSMGGPGYEQYF. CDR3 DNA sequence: TGTGCCAGTAGTATGGGGGGTCCGGGCTACGAGCAGTACTTC.

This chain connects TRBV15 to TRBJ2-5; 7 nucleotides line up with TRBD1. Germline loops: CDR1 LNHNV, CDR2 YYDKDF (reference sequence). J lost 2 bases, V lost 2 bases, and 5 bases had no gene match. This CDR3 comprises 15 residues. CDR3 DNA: TGTGCCACCAGCAGAACCGACAGGGCACAAGAGACCCAGTACTTC. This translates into CATSRTDRAQETQYF.

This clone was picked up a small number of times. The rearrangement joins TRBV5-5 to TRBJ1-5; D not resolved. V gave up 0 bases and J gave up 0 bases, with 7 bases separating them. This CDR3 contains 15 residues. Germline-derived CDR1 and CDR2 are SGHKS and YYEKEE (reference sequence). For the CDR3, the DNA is TGTGCCAGCAGCTTGGGCATTTATAGCAATCAGCCCCAGCATTTT. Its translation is CASSLGIYSNQPQHF.

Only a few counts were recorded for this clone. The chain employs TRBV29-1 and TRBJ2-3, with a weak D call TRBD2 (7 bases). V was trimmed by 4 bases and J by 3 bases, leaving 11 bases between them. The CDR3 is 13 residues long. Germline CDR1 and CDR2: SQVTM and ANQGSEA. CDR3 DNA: TGCAGCGTTGCGCGGGGGCTTACAGATACGCAGTATTTT. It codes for CSVARGLTDTQYF.

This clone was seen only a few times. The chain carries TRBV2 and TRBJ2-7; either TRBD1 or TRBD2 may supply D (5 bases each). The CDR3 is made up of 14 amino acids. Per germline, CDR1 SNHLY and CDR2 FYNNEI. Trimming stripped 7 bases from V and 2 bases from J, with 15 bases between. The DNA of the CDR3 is TGTGCCAGCATGGTGGGGGAGCCAACCTACGAGCAGTACTTC. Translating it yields CASMVGEPTYEQYF.

CDR3 region: CASSAFVGLNYEQYF. In nucleotides, the CDR3 is TGTGCCAGCAGTGCCTTCGTCGGACTGAACTACGAGCAGTACTTC. V is TRBV6-4 and J is TRBJ2-7, with D tentatively TRBD2 (5 bases). The CDR3 spans 15 residues. V was cut by 4 bases and J by 3 bases, with 16 bases left in between. Per germline, CDR1 MRHNA and CDR2 SNTAGT.

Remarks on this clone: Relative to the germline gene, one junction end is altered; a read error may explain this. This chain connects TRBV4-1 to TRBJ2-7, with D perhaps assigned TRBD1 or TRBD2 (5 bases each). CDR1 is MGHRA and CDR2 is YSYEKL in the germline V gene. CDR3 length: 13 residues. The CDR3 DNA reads TGTGCCAGCAGCCACGGGACGGACTACGAGCAGTACTTC. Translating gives CASSHGTDYEQYF.

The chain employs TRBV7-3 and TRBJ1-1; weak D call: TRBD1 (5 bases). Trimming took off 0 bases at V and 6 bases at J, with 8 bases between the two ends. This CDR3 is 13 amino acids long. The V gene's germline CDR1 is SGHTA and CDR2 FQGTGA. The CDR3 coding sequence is TGTGCCAGCAGCTTAACTGGCAGGGCTGAAGCTTTCTTT. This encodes CASSLTGRAEAFF.

CDR3 sequence (DNA): TGTGCCAGTAGCCTACCCGACAGGTCCGGTGAGCAGTTCTTC. This sequence encodes CASSLPDRSGEQFF. This chain uses TRBV19 with TRBJ2-1; D possibly corresponds to TRBD1 (6 bases). The ends were cut back, 6 bases at V and 9 bases at J, with 18 bases in the middle. Germline V lookup: CDR1 LNHDA, CDR2 SQIVND (reference sequence). CDR3 size: 14 residues.

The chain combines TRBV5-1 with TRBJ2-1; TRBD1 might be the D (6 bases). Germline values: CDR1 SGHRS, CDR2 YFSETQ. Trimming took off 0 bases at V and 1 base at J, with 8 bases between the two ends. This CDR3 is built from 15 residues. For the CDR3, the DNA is TGCGCCAGCAGCTTGGAAGGGGGTTCCTACAATGAGCAGTTCTTC. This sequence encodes CASSLEGGSYNEQFF. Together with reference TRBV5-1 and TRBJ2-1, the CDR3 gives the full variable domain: KAGVTQTPRYLIKTRGQQVTLSCSPISGHRSVSWYQQTPGQGLQFLFEYFSETQRNKGNFPGRFSGRQFSNSRSEMNVSTLELGDSALYLCASSLEGGSYNEQFFGPGTRLTVL.

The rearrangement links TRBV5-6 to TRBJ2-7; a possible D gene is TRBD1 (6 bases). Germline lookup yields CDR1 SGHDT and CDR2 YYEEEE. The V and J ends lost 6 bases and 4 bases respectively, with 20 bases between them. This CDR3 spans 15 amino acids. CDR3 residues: CASTESPDRYYEQYF. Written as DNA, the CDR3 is TGTGCCAGCACCGAAAGCCCGGACAGATATTACGAGCAGTACTTC. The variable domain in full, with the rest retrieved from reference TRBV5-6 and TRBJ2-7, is DAGVTQSPTHLIKTRGQQVTLRCSPKSGHDTVSWYQQALGQGPQFIFQYYEEEERQRGNFPDRFSGHQFPNYSSELNVNALLLGDSALYLCASTESPDRYYEQYFGPGTRLTVT.

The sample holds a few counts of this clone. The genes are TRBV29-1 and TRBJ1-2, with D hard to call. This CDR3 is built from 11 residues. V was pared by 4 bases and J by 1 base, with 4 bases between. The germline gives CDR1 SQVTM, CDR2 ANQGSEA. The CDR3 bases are TGCAGCGTTGCGGTTAACTATGGCTACACCTTC. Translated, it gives CSVAVNYGYTF.

The CDR3 DNA reads TGCGCCAGCAGCCGTCTAGCCTCTGCCCGTGAGCAGTTCTTC. Translated, it gives CASSRLASAREQFF. The chain uses TRBV4-1 and TRBJ2-1, with a weak D call TRBD2 (5 bases). The CDR3 runs to 14 residues. V lost 4 bases to trimming and J lost 9 bases, with 16 bases between them. From germline, CDR1 is MGHRA and CDR2 YSYEKL.

In DNA form, the CDR3 reads TGTGCCAGCAGCTTGTTTAGCGATACGCAGTATTTT. This encodes CASSLFSDTQYF. The rearrangement joins TRBV5-4 to TRBJ2-3; D not resolved. CDR1 and CDR2 from the germline V gene are SGHNT and YYREEE (reference sequence). Between the trimmed V and J ends, which lost 1 base and 6 bases, there was a span of 6 bases. The CDR3 runs to 12 residues.

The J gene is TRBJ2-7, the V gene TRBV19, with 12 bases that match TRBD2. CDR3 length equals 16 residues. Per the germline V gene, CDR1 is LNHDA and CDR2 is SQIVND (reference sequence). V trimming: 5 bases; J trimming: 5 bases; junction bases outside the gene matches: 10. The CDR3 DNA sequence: TGTGCCAGTAGTTGGGCTAGCGGGAGGGCCGTCGACGAGCAGTACTTC. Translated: CASSWASGRAVDEQYF.

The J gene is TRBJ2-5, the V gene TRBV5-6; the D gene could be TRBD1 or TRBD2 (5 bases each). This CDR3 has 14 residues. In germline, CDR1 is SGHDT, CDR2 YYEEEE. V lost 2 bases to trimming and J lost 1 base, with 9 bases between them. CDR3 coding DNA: TGTGCCAGCAGCTTTTGGGGGTTCCAAGAGACCCAGTACTTC. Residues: CASSFWGFQETQYF.

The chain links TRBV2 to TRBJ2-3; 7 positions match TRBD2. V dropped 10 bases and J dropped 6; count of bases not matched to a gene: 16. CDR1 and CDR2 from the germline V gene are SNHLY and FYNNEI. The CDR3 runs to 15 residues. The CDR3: CATVPASGLRDTQYF. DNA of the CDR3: TGTGCCACCGTTCCGGCTAGCGGACTTCGGGATACGCAGTATTTT.

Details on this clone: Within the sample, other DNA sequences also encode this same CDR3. This CDR3 is CASSVTSGSYEQYF. The CDR3 nucleotides read TGTGCCAGCAGTGTTACTAGCGGGAGCTACGAGCAGTACTTC. V is TRBV9 and J is TRBJ2-7, with 11 bases fitting TRBD2. The CDR3 is 14 residues long. Germline values: CDR1 SGDLS, CDR2 YYNGEE. V shed 5 bases, J shed 3 bases, and the junction held 4 bases outside the gene matches.

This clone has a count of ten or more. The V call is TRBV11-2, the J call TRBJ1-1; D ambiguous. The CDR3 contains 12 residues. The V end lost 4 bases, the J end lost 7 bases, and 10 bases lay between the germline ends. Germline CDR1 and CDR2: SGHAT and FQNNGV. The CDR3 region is CASSYGRNEAFF. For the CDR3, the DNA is TGTGCCAGCAGCTACGGACGGAATGAAGCTTTCTTT.

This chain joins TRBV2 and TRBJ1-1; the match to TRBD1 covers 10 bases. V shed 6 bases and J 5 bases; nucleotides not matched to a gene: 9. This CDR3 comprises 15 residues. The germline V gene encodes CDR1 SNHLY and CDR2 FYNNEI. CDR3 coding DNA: TGTGCCAGCAGGCATGGGACAGGGGTTATGACTGAAGCTTTCTTT. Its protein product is CASRHGTGVMTEAFF.